The 29 T cell receptor beta chains below were found in one sample sequenced in a study of blood T cell repertoires in COVID-19. Here immunoSEQ multiplex PCR was the method, and the copy in TCRdb shows in-frame clones only, minus some. The repertoire holds about 210,000 clones, with 83% as singletons. The sample consisted of peripheral blood. These receptor sequences come from a woman between 45 and 60 years old with acute or convalescent COVID-19.

CDR3 DNA sequence: TGTGCCAGTAGCTCGTTAAACAATGAGCAGTTCTTC. Its protein product is CASSSLNNEQFF. This chain joins TRBV19 and TRBJ2-1, with unresolved D. In germline, CDR1 is LNHDA, CDR2 SQIVND (reference sequence). This CDR3 comprises 12 residues. Trimming shortened V by 6 bases and J by 5 bases, and 8 bases separated the two germline ends. Combining the CDR3 with reference TRBV19 and TRBJ2-1 gives the whole variable domain DGGITQSPKYLFRKEGQNVTLSCEQNLNHDAMYWYRQDPGQGLRLIYYSQIVNDFQKGDIAEGYSVSREKKESFPLTVTSAQKNPTAFYLCASSSLNNEQFFGPGTRLTVL.

The chain couples TRBV2 to TRBJ2-1; 10 bases map to TRBD2. Trimming took 7 bases from V and 10 from J; bases not matched to a gene: 7. The CDR3 is made up of 13 amino acids. Germline-derived CDR1 and CDR2 are SNHLY and FYNNEI. As DNA, the CDR3 is TGTGCCAGCAAGCGCGAGACTAGCGGGGAGCAGTTCTTC. It specifies CASKRETSGEQFF.

The chain has TRBV30 and TRBJ1-1; perhaps TRBD1 as D (6 bases). The CDR3 totals 12 residues. CDR1 and CDR2 (germline): GTSNPN, SVGIG (reference sequence). The V gene lost 1 base and the J gene lost 11 bases, with 14 bases spanning the gap. This CDR3 is CAWSADGTRAFF. CDR3 coding DNA: TGTGCCTGGAGTGCCGACGGGACACGGGCTTTCTTT.

CDR3 region: CASGGGRGLGYGYTF. The CDR3 DNA sequence: TGTGCCAGCGGGGGAGGAAGGGGGCTCGGCTATGGCTACACCTTC. The chain recombines TRBV28 with TRBJ1-2; 7 nucleotides match TRBD1. Losses at the gene ends were 8 bases for V and 4 bases for J; bases not matched to a gene: 13. Germline assignment: CDR1 MDHEN and CDR2 SYDVKM. CDR3 length: 15 amino acids.

The chain combines TRBV29-1 with TRBJ2-4; maybe TRBD1 (6 bases). CDR3 length equals 13 residues. CDR1 and CDR2 from the germline V gene are SQVTM and ANQGSEA. V was trimmed by 6 bases and J by 2 bases, leaving 11 bases between them. The CDR3 DNA follows: TGCAGCGTCGAGGGGGATTCCAAAAACATTCAGTACTTC. Translating gives CSVEGDSKNIQYF.

The rearrangement uses TRBV24-1 and TRBJ2-5, with TRBD1 identical over 8 bases. The CDR3 totals 16 residues. The trim removed 4 bases at V and 2 bases at J, leaving 8 bases unmatched. The germline CDR1 and CDR2 sequences are KGHDR and SFDVKD. The CDR3 DNA reads as TGTGCCACCAGTGAAGATTTAACAGGGGGACAAGAGACCCAGTACTTC. Its translation is CATSEDLTGGQETQYF.

As for this clone: Other DNA sequences from this sample encode an identical CDR3 as well. The chain has TRBV5-4 and TRBJ2-3; D may be TRBD2 (5 bases). With 0 bases removed from V and 4 bases from J, the gap between germline ends came to 6 bases. Germline CDR1 reads SGHNT; CDR2 reads YYREEE (reference sequence). The CDR3 runs 13 residues. CDR3 loop: CASSLGSADTQYF. For the CDR3, the DNA is TGTGCCAGCAGCTTGGGTAGCGCAGATACGCAGTATTTT.

The chain carries TRBV23-1 and TRBJ2-7, with D possibly being TRBD2 (6 bases). TRBV23-1 is sorted into the ORF group, with uncertain function. V shed 5 bases and J shed 6 bases, with 23 bases lying between them. The CDR3 length is 16 residues. In DNA form, the CDR3 reads TGCGCCAGCAGTTATACCCGCCGGGACTTCGGGGGCGAGCAGTACTTC. It yields the protein CASSYTRRDFGGEQYF.

The gene calls are TRBV6-5 and TRBJ1-2; 8 nucleotides match TRBD1. Per the germline V gene, CDR1 is MNHEY and CDR2 is SVGAGI. The CDR3 is 15 residues long. The V segment lost 8 bases and the J segment 2 bases; nucleotides outside the gene matches: 10. CDR3 loop: CASQPTGGPNYGYTF. The CDR3 nucleotides read TGTGCCAGCCAGCCTACAGGGGGGCCCAACTATGGCTACACCTTC.

In its sample, this clone was seen a few times. The V call is TRBV10-1, the J call TRBJ2-1; TRBD1 might be the D (6 bases). CDR3 length: 14 amino acids. Looked up from germline, CDR1 is WNHNN and CDR2 is SYGVQD (reference sequence). Trimming removed 3 bases at V and 3 bases at J, with 9 bases between. This chain's CDR3 is CASSDTDSYNEQFF. CDR3 DNA sequence: TGCGCCAGCAGTGATACGGACAGCTACAATGAGCAGTTCTTC.

The V call is TRBV9, the J call TRBJ1-2; D unclear. V lost 0 bases to trimming and J lost 4 bases, with 7 bases between them. The CDR3 has 13 amino acids. Germline V gene sequence: CDR1 SGDLS, CDR2 YYNGEE. Here the CDR3 reads CASSVDGVYGYTF. In DNA, the CDR3 is TGTGCCAGCAGCGTAGACGGGGTCTATGGCTACACCTTC.

The chain combines TRBV5-1 with TRBJ2-1; a weak D match, TRBD2 (6 bases). The CDR3 loop spans 16 amino acids. CDR1 is SGHRS and CDR2 is YFSETQ in the germline V gene. V gave up 4 bases and J gave up 4 bases, with 18 bases separating them. CDR3 region: CASSPGGRGEYNEQFF. CDR3 bases: TGCGCCAGCAGCCCCGGAGGGAGAGGAGAATACAATGAGCAGTTCTTC.

V and J are TRBV27 and TRBJ2-3; D gene ambiguous. Germline V gene sequence: CDR1 MNHEY, CDR2 SMNVEV (reference sequence). The ends were cut back, 5 bases at V and 6 bases at J, with 12 bases in the middle. CDR3 length: 13 residues. DNA of the CDR3: TGTGCCAGCAGTGACTCGATTGAGGATACGCAGTATTTT. Amino acids: CASSDSIEDTQYF.

This clone was seen a single time. In nucleotides, the CDR3 is TGTGCCAGCAGCGTAGGAATAAGGGGGGGACAGGACTATGGCTACACCTTC. Translating gives CASSVGIRGGQDYGYTF. The chain joins TRBV9 to TRBJ1-2; TRBD1 agrees at 8 bases. Germline V CDR1 and CDR2: SGDLS, YYNGEE. Trimming at V came to 0 bases and at J to 3 bases, leaving 10 bases not matched to a gene. The CDR3 is 17 residues long.

This sequence joins TRBV6-5 and TRBJ2-7, with 10 bases identical to TRBD2. Unmatched junction bases numbered 3, after V lost 0 bases and J lost 1 base. The CDR3 is 16 residues long. Germline loops: CDR1 MNHEY, CDR2 SVGAGI. For the CDR3, the DNA is TGTGCCAGCAGTTACTCAGGTAGCGGGAGGTCCTACGAGCAGTACTTC. It is translated as CASSYSGSGRSYEQYF.

The V call is TRBV7-8, the J call TRBJ1-2; the D is unclear. The CDR3 sequence is 14 residues long. The V end lost 1 base, the J end lost 6 bases, and 12 bases lay between the germline ends. Per germline, CDR1 SGHVS and CDR2 FQNEAQ. The CDR3 loop is CASSLGGRPDGYTF. CDR3 in DNA: TGTGCCAGCAGCTTAGGAGGGCGCCCGGATGGCTACACCTTC.

This sequence joins TRBV18 and TRBJ2-5; the match to TRBD1 covers 7 bases. Germline V lookup: CDR1 KGHSH, CDR2 LQKENI. This CDR3 has 15 residues. J lost 2 bases, V lost 1 base, and 4 bases had no gene match. For the CDR3, the DNA is TGTGCCAGCTCACCACGCTGGGACAGACAAGAGACCCAGTACTTC. Residues: CASSPRWDRQETQYF.

The rearrangement links TRBV13 to TRBJ1-2; D is possibly TRBD1 (5 bases). Trimming pared 2 bases from V and 8 bases from J, leaving 15 bases between. Per the germline V gene, CDR1 is PRHDT and CDR2 is FYEKMQ (reference sequence). The CDR3 is made up of 14 amino acids. Here the CDR3 reads CASSLLRGPMGYTF. The CDR3 DNA sequence: TGTGCCAGCAGCTTACTTAGGGGCCCCATGGGCTACACCTTC.

This rearrangement joins TRBV6-5 to TRBJ2-5; 12 bases map to TRBD2. The CDR3 runs 16 residues. V dropped 0 bases and J dropped 4; count of bases not matched to a gene: 3. Germline V gene sequence: CDR1 MNHEY, CDR2 SVGAGI. The CDR3 DNA reads TGTGCCAGCAGTTACTCGACTAGCGGGAGCGGAGAGACCCAGTACTTC. It is translated as CASSYSTSGSGETQYF.

This chain uses TRBV9 with TRBJ2-3; 9 positions agree with TRBD2. The CDR3 spans 17 residues. Germline V lookup: CDR1 SGDLS, CDR2 YYNGEE. Unmatched junction bases numbered 10, after V lost 3 bases and J lost 2 bases. Here the CDR3 DNA reads TGTGCCAGCAGCGAAAGGACTAGCGACTCGCTCACAGATACGCAGTATTTT. It encodes CASSERTSDSLTDTQYF.

This clone was detected only once. This CDR3 reads CASSPPGTRDSGELFF. CDR3 coding DNA: TGTGCCAGCAGCCCCCCGGGGACTAGGGATTCCGGGGAGCTGTTTTTT. This chain uses TRBV5-4 with TRBJ2-2, with TRBD2 identical over 8 bases. V was pared by 4 bases and J by 6 bases, with 11 bases of the junction left unmatched. The CDR3 consists of 16 residues. The germline gives CDR1 SGHNT, CDR2 YYREEE (reference sequence).

This clone has just a few counts. This chain joins TRBV3-1 (or the pseudogene TRBV3-2) and TRBJ1-5; D perhaps matches TRBD1 (6 bases). V lost 3 bases and J lost 6, with 18 bases in between. Germline V lookup: CDR1 LGHDT, CDR2 YNNKEL (reference sequence). The CDR3 runs to 16 residues. CDR3 residues: CASSHTLQGSGQPQHF. For the CDR3, the DNA is TGTGCCAGCAGCCACACCCTACAGGGTTCGGGTCAGCCCCAGCATTTT.

CDR3 residues: CASSRDSSYNEQFF. CDR3 DNA sequence: TGTGCCAGCAGTCGGGACAGCTCCTACAATGAGCAGTTCTTC. This chain connects TRBV5-4 to TRBJ2-1, with 7 bases matching TRBD1. The V segment lost 5 bases and the J segment 0 bases; nucleotides outside the gene matches: 2. This CDR3 comprises 14 residues. CDR1 SGHNT and CDR2 YYREEE come from the germline V gene (reference sequence).

The chain carries TRBV5-1 and TRBJ2-3; TRBD2 is a possible D gene (6 bases). The CDR3 is made up of 15 amino acids. Germline lookup yields CDR1 SGHRS and CDR2 YFSETQ. The germline V and J ends were trimmed by 1 base and 4 bases, with 13 bases remaining between them. The CDR3 nucleotides are TGCGCCAGCAGCTTGATCCGGGGGTGGTCAGATACGCAGTATTTT. Residues: CASSLIRGWSDTQYF.

The chain couples TRBV5-1 to TRBJ2-7; 10 positions match TRBD1. This CDR3 region has 15 residues. Germline-derived CDR1 and CDR2 are SGHRS and YFSETQ. V dropped 3 bases and J dropped 7; count of bases not matched to a gene: 10. Here the CDR3 DNA reads TGCGCCAGCAGCTCGCCGGGACAGGGGTTTGGGGAGCAGTACTTC. Its protein product is CASSSPGQGFGEQYF. Filled out from reference TRBV5-1 and TRBJ2-7, the complete variable domain reads KAGVTQTPRYLIKTRGQQVTLSCSPISGHRSVSWYQQTPGQGLQFLFEYFSETQRNKGNFPGRFSGRQFSNSRSEMNVSTLELGDSALYLCASSSPGQGFGEQYFGPGTRLTVT.

This clone was found a few times. The chain recombines TRBV9 with TRBJ1-4; D is possibly TRBD1 (5 bases). This CDR3 contains 17 residues. Germline assignment: CDR1 SGDLS and CDR2 YYNGEE. The V end was cut by 0 bases, the J end by 5 bases, with 17 bases between. CDR3: CASSVGGGGTLNEKLFF. In DNA, the CDR3 is TGTGCCAGCAGCGTAGGTGGGGGGGGAACCCTCAATGAAAAACTGTTTTTT. The full variable domain, its missing parts supplied by reference TRBV9 and TRBJ1-4, is DSGVTQTPKHLITATGQRVTLRCSPRSGDLSVYWYQQSLDQGLQFLIQYYNGEERAKGNILERFSAQQFPDLHSELNLSSLELGDSALYFCASSVGGGGTLNEKLFFGSGTQLSVL.

V is TRBV14 and J is TRBJ2-1; 13 bases agree with TRBD2. From germline, CDR1 is SGHDN and CDR2 FVKESK. The CDR3 contains 17 residues. The junction had 13 bases not matched to a gene; V was cut back by 4 bases and J by 10 bases. CDR3 bases: TGTGCCAGCAGCCGCCCCCAACTAGCGGGAGGGCCAAGGGAGCAGTTCTTC. It codes for CASSRPQLAGGPREQFF. The full variable domain, completed using reference TRBV14 and TRBJ2-1, is EAGVTQFPSHSVIEKGQTVTLRCDPISGHDNLYWYRRVMGKEIKFLLHFVKESKQDESGMPNNRFLAERTGGTYSTLKVQPAELEDSGVYFCASSRPQLAGGPREQFFGPGTRLTVL.

The chain combines TRBV28 with TRBJ1-5, with 10 bases fitting TRBD1. Per germline, CDR1 MDHEN and CDR2 SYDVKM. This CDR3 spans 18 amino acids. V trimming: 5 bases; J trimming: 0 bases; junction bases outside the gene matches: 10. The CDR3 nucleotides are TGTGCCAGCAGTACAGGACAGGGGGGGAGTTATAGCAATCAGCCCCAGCATTTT. Its translation: CASSTGQGGSYSNQPQHF.

The chain combines TRBV5-4 with TRBJ2-1, with 9 nucleotides matching TRBD1. Germline V CDR1 and CDR2: SGHNT, YYREEE (reference sequence). The length of the CDR3 is 14 residues. The V segment lost 5 bases and the J segment 6 bases; nucleotides outside the gene matches: 6. CDR3 nucleotide sequence: TGTGCCAGCAGTCAGGACAGGGGAAGCAATGAGCAGTTCTTC. Translated, it gives CASSQDRGSNEQFF. Full variable domain (outside the CDR3, taken from reference TRBV5-4 and TRBJ2-1): ETGVTQSPTHLIKTRGQQVTLRCSSQSGHNTVSWYQQALGQGPQFIFQYYREEENGRGNFPPRFSGLQFPNYSSELNVNALELDDSALYLCASSQDRGSNEQFFGPGTRLTVL.